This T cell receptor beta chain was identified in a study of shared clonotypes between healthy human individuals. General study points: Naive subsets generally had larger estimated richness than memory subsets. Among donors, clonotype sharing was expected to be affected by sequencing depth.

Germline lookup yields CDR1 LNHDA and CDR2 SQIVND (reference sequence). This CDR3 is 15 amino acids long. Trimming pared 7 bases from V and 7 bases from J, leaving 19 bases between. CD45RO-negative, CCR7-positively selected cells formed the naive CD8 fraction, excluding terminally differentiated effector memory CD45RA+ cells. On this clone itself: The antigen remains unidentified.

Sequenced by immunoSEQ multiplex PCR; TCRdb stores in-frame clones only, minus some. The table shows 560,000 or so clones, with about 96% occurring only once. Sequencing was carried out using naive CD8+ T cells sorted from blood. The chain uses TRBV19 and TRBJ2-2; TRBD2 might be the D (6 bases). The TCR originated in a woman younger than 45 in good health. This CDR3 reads CASIEREDTFGELFF. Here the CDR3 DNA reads TGTGCCAGTATAGAAAGGGAGGATACGTTCGGGGAGCTGTTTTTT.